The 27 T cell receptor beta chains below come from one sample, sequenced in a study of cytomegalovirus exposure and HLA in healthy donors (dated by TCRdb to about 2017). Library preparation employed the immunoSEQ multiplex PCR assay. The multiplex PCR relied on a mix of 60 forward primers for TCR Vbeta segments and 13 reverse primers for TCR Jbeta segments. TCRdb retrieved this table from immuneACCESS and kept in-frame rearrangements only. Not all clones are present; in checked studies, unresolved V genes account for under half, and no reason is known for the remainder. This sample holds about 110,000 clones; roughly 68% were observed only once. The leading ten clones occupy 8% to 9.5% of the sample. The sample was PBMCs. These receptors were collected from a man aged 30 to 45 in good health and CMV-seropositive.

This clone was seen only once. The gene calls are TRBV11-2 and TRBJ1-1; 8 bases align to TRBD1. After removal of 4 bases from V and 3 bases from J, the junction contained 10 bases not matched to a gene. Germline lookup yields CDR1 SGHAT and CDR2 FQNNGV. There are 16 residues in the CDR3. CDR3 amino acids: CASSSPQGGLDTEAFF. The CDR3 DNA reads TGTGCCAGCAGCTCACCACAGGGGGGTCTAGACACTGAAGCTTTCTTT.

The chain links TRBV9 to TRBJ2-5; D is unresolved. Trimming left V 3 bases short and J 2 bases short, with 14 bases between. CDR1 is SGDLS and CDR2 is YYNGEE in the germline V gene. This CDR3 is 15 amino acids long. The CDR3 region has the DNA TGTGCCAGCAGCGGAGGAAGTGTCAATCAAGAGACCCAGTACTTC. Its protein is CASSGGSVNQETQYF.

CDR3 sequence (DNA): TGTGCCAGCGCTTACAGGGCGTTGGGATCTGAAGCTTTCTTT. This sequence encodes CASAYRALGSEAFF. The chain has TRBV19 and TRBJ1-1; D may be TRBD1 (6 bases). The V and J ends lost 9 bases and 6 bases respectively, with 20 bases between them. This CDR3 has 14 residues. Per the germline V gene, CDR1 is LNHDA and CDR2 is SQIVND (reference sequence).

This clone has a single count. The chain's CDR3 is CASSNTGLAALGTQYF. Here the CDR3 DNA reads TGTGCCAGCAGCAATACCGGACTAGCTGCGCTTGGAACGCAGTATTTT. This chain uses TRBV7-9 with TRBJ2-3, with 8 bases that match TRBD2. This CDR3 contains 16 residues. Looked up from germline, CDR1 is SEHNR and CDR2 is FQNEAQ (reference sequence). The V gene end was trimmed by 5 bases and the J gene end by 9 bases; junction bases not matched to a gene: 16.

Details on this clone: Germline and junction disagree at one end, which may indicate a read error. The J gene is TRBJ2-4, the V gene TRBV7-2; weak D call: TRBD1 (6 bases). The CDR3 has 16 residues. Germline V gives CDR1 SGHTA, CDR2 FQGNSA. The CDR3, as DNA: TGTGCCAGCAGCTCCCCTAGGGGGAGATCCAAAAACAGTCAGTACTTC. Translated, it gives CASSSPRGRSKNSQYF.

In its sample, this clone was seen a few times. The chain uses TRBV29-1 and TRBJ1-1; TRBD1 agrees at 9 bases. The germline V gene encodes CDR1 SQVTM and CDR2 ANQGSEA. The CDR3 spans 15 residues. Trimming removed 3 bases from V and 5 bases from J; junction bases left unmatched: 10. CDR3 DNA sequence: TGCAGCGTTGAGAGGGACAGGGTGGGGAGTACTGAAGCTTTCTTT. Its protein product is CSVERDRVGSTEAFF.

The gene calls are TRBV6-5 and TRBJ1-2; D might be TRBD1 (6 bases). Trimming shortened V by 4 bases and J by 2 bases, and 17 bases separated the two germline ends. Germline V gene sequence: CDR1 MNHEY, CDR2 SVGAGI. This CDR3 contains 16 residues. The CDR3 bases are TGTGCCAGCAGTTCCCTCGCGGCAGGGGCCAACTATGGCTACACCTTC. It encodes CASSSLAAGANYGYTF.

The DNA for the CDR3 is TGCAGCGTTGAAGGTCGGGACCGGCGGAGGGATGGCTACACCTTC. Protein sequence: CSVEGRDRRRDGYTF. The rearrangement links TRBV29-1 to TRBJ1-2, with D tentatively TRBD1 (5 bases). The CDR3 contains 15 residues. Germline assignment: CDR1 SQVTM and CDR2 ANQGSEA. With 1 base removed from V and 6 bases from J, the gap between germline ends came to 18 bases.

The chain uses TRBV2 and TRBJ2-1, with 11 bases that match TRBD2. Germline V lookup: CDR1 SNHLY, CDR2 FYNNEI. Trimming took 8 bases from V and 5 from J; bases not matched to a gene: 17. The CDR3 spans 18 residues. For the CDR3, the DNA is TGTGCCAGCGAACGACTACCCCCGGGGACTAGCGGAAACAATGAGCAGTTCTTC. Encoded protein: CASERLPPGTSGNNEQFF.

In this sample, this clone turned up once. J is TRBJ1-4 and V is TRBV15, with a possible D match to TRBD1 (5 bases). CDR1 is LNHNV, CDR2 YYDKDF, per germline (reference sequence). The ends were cut back, 0 bases at V and 3 bases at J, with 8 bases in the middle. The CDR3 runs to 15 residues. The CDR3, as DNA: TGTGCCACCAGCAGAGACAGGGCCTCTAATGAAAAACTGTTTTTT. It is translated as CATSRDRASNEKLFF.

The rearrangement joins TRBV28 to TRBJ1-2, with D possibly being TRBD1 (6 bases). This CDR3 has 14 residues. Germline CDR1 MDHEN, CDR2 SYDVKM. V dropped 4 bases and J dropped 4 bases, with 13 bases sitting between them. CDR3 sequence reads: CASSSIQGPYGYTF. In DNA, the CDR3 is TGTGCCAGCAGTTCAATTCAGGGGCCCTATGGCTACACCTTC.

The genes are TRBV18 and TRBJ2-7; 7 bases are a match to TRBD2. The germline gives CDR1 KGHSH, CDR2 LQKENI. The V segment lost 3 bases and the J segment 3 bases; nucleotides outside the gene matches: 8. This CDR3 contains 15 residues. This CDR3 reads CASSPLLADVYEQYF. The CDR3 DNA is TGTGCCAGCTCACCCCTTCTAGCGGATGTCTACGAGCAGTACTTC.

This clone has a single count. This chain links TRBV6-4 with TRBJ1-2, with TRBD1 as a possible D gene (5 bases). CDR3 length: 16 amino acids. Trimming stripped 6 bases from V and 4 bases from J, with 21 bases between. In germline, CDR1 is MRHNA, CDR2 SNTAGT. The CDR3 DNA reads TGTGCCAGCAGCAGCACCGGACACTTCGGTGGCTATGGCTACACCTTC. It specifies CASSSTGHFGGYGYTF.

V gene TRBV2 combines with J gene TRBJ1-6, with 7 bases identical to TRBD1. The germline V gene encodes CDR1 SNHLY and CDR2 FYNNEI. V shed 10 bases, J shed 0 bases, and the junction held 6 bases outside the gene matches. The CDR3 has 15 amino acids. The CDR3 reads CATGQETSYNSPLHF. The DNA for the CDR3 is TGTGCCACCGGACAGGAAACCTCCTATAATTCACCCCTCCACTTT. Drawing the rest from reference TRBV2 and TRBJ1-6, the complete variable domain is EPEVTQTPSHQVTQMGQEVILRCVPISNHLYFYWYRQILGQKVEFLVSFYNNEISEKSEIFDDQFSVERPDGSNFTLKIRSTKLEDSAMYFCATGQETSYNSPLHFGNGTRLTVT.

The chain recombines TRBV5-1 with TRBJ2-1, with 13 bases lining up with TRBD2. Germline V CDR1 and CDR2: SGHRS, YFSETQ. The CDR3 sequence is 18 residues long. J lost 2 bases, V lost 0 bases, and 5 bases had no gene match. The CDR3 reads CASSLVGGTSGAYNEQFF. The CDR3 coding sequence is TGCGCCAGCAGCTTGGTAGGAGGGACTAGCGGGGCCTACAATGAGCAGTTCTTC.

J is TRBJ2-3 and V is TRBV7-3; TRBD2 agrees at 8 bases. Looked up from germline, CDR1 is SGHTA and CDR2 is FQGTGA. Trimming cost V 3 bases and J 2 bases; bases outside gene matches: 4. The CDR3 extends over 15 amino acids. The CDR3 loop is CASSLKAGDTDTQYF. CDR3 in DNA: TGTGCCAGCAGCTTGAAAGCGGGGGACACAGATACGCAGTATTTT.

The chain links TRBV2 to TRBJ1-2, with 7 bases fitting TRBD1. V gave up 6 bases and J gave up 3 bases; unmatched junction bases: 4. CDR3 length: 13 amino acids. Germline CDR1 is SNHLY and CDR2 is FYNNEI. CDR3 residues: CASSPGQDYGYTF. The CDR3 DNA reads as TGTGCCAGCAGCCCAGGACAGGACTATGGCTACACCTTC.

The chain combines TRBV4-1 with TRBJ1-6; a possible D gene is TRBD1 (5 bases). Germline loops: CDR1 MGHRA, CDR2 YSYEKL. The CDR3 is made up of 14 amino acids. The ends were cut back, 0 bases at V and 10 bases at J, with 10 bases in the middle. In DNA, the CDR3 is TGCGCCAGCAGCCAAGAATCAGGGTGGTCACCCCTCCACTTT. Translating it yields CASSQESGWSPLHF.

V is TRBV21-1 and J is TRBJ1-5. TRBV21-1 constitutes a pseudogene. The CDR3 is 16 residues long. Written as DNA, the CDR3 is TGTGCCAGCCGCAGGAGGGGGGGCCGCGGCAATCAGCCCCAGCATTTT. Encoded protein: CASRRRGGRGNQPQHF.

The V gene is TRBV7-8, the J gene TRBJ2-5; weak D call: TRBD1 (6 bases). CDR3 length: 17 residues. V shed 3 bases and J shed 9 bases, with 26 bases lying between them. CDR1 is SGHVS and CDR2 is FQNEAQ in the germline V gene. CDR3 bases: TGTGCCAGCAGCTTTGGTTCGCCCAGGGGACGCTTATGGGCCCAGTACTTC. It is translated as CASSFGSPRGRLWAQYF.

The chain combines TRBV29-1 with TRBJ2-1; a weak D match, TRBD2 (5 bases). The CDR3 spans 17 residues. CDR1 is SQVTM and CDR2 is ANQGSEA in the germline V gene. Between the trimmed V and J ends, which lost 0 bases and 1 base, there was a span of 16 bases. The CDR3 region is CSVEDWPGSRSYNEQFF. The CDR3 DNA is TGCAGCGTTGAAGATTGGCCGGGGTCCCGATCCTACAATGAGCAGTTCTTC.

In the case of this clone: Relative to the germline gene, one junction end is altered; a read error may explain this. The gene calls are TRBV25-1 and TRBJ2-6; perhaps TRBD1 as D (6 bases). CDR3 length: 15 amino acids. Per the germline V gene, CDR1 is MGHDK and CDR2 is SYGVNS. CDR3 DNA sequence: TGTGCCAGCAGTAACAGGGTCTCTGGGGCCAACGGCCTGACTTTC. Its translation is CASSNRVSGANGLTF.

V is TRBV7-6 and J is TRBJ2-7, with D possibly matching TRBD1 (6 bases). Trimming stripped 3 bases from V and 5 bases from J, with 17 bases between. The CDR3 has 15 residues. Germline CDR1 is SGHVS and CDR2 is FNYEAQ. CDR3 sequence reads: CASSFINRVGDEQYF. CDR3 sequence (DNA): TGTGCCAGCAGCTTCATCAACAGGGTTGGGGACGAGCAGTACTTC.

The chain joins TRBV23-1 to TRBJ2-5, with 11 nucleotides matching TRBD1. TRBV23-1 is recorded as an ORF, its role being uncertain. Trimming removed 3 bases from V and 4 bases from J; junction bases left unmatched: 4. This CDR3 spans 15 amino acids. The CDR3 reads CASSQGQGVRETQYF. As DNA, the CDR3 is TGCGCCAGCAGTCAGGGACAGGGGGTTAGAGAGACCCAGTACTTC.

V gene TRBV6-5 combines with J gene TRBJ2-2, with a possible D match to TRBD1 (6 bases). CDR1 and CDR2 from the germline V gene are MNHEY and SVGAGI. Trimming cost V 5 bases and J 4 bases, with 11 bases left between them. The CDR3 is made up of 14 amino acids. This chain's CDR3 is CASSPRQVTGELFF. CDR3 DNA: TGTGCCAGCAGTCCCAGACAGGTCACCGGGGAGCTGTTTTTT.

The chain recombines TRBV11-2 with TRBJ2-4; D remains ambiguous. Trimming stripped 1 base from V and 5 bases from J, with 15 bases between. The length of the CDR3 is 16 residues. Germline loops: CDR1 SGHAT, CDR2 FQNNGV. CDR3 nucleotides: TGTGCCAGCAGCTTAGGATATTCGAGGTACCAAAACATTCAGTACTTC. Translation: CASSLGYSRYQNIQYF.

The chain recombines TRBV12-5 with TRBJ1-5, with 11 bases fitting TRBD1. V dropped 1 base and J dropped 6; count of bases not matched to a gene: 5. Germline assignment: CDR1 LGHNT and CDR2 FRNRAP. This CDR3 is 16 amino acids long. The CDR3 DNA sequence: TGTGCTAGTGGTTTGGCCGGGACAGGGGGGGCTCAGCCCCAGCATTTT. This sequence encodes CASGLAGTGGAQPQHF.